This T cell receptor (beta chain) was retrieved from a study of T cells after yellow fever vaccination. Study information: Preparation of the low-cell-number fractions used SMART-Seq v4 Ultra Low Input.

Study-level points and caveats: Subsequent to the booster, the majority of primary-vaccination clones reappeared (96% CD4, 85% to 90% CD8). Peaking on day 5 versus 15, the secondary response was faster but weaker.

TCRdb passed the 5' RACE reads through MiXCR, listing each CDR3 protein once. Of over 150,000 distinct CDR3 sequences listed, approximately 6.2% are singletons. In its sample, this clonotype was seen many times. Antigen unknown. The CDR3 sequence is 14 residues long. Trimming removed 3 bases at V and 9 bases at J, with 14 bases between. Germline V gene data show CDR1 as SGHTA and CDR2 as FQGNSA. The genes are TRBV7-2 and TRBJ1-4; TRBD1 is a possible D gene (6 bases). This sample comprised CD4+ T cells sorted from PBMCs, obtained on the day of the first yellow fever vaccination. The sequence derives from a young man who received the YFV17D yellow fever vaccine. CDR3 in amino acids: CASSFSGARKKLFF. The CDR3 coding sequence is TGTGCCAGCAGCTTTTCGGGGGCTAGGAAAAAACTGTTTTTT.